This T cell receptor beta chain came from a study of blood T cell repertoires in COVID-19. In the study overall: Sites across the United States, Italy and Spain contributed samples from acute and convalescent COVID-19. Sample material is recorded as cDNA or gDNA derived from T cells, B-cell-depleted T cells, or PBMCs.

Libraries were prepared by immunoSEQ multiplex PCR; TCRdb keeps only in-frame clonotypes and omits some of them. This table has 350,000 or so clones, roughly 87% appearing once. Trimming cost V 0 bases and J 0 bases, with 6 bases left between them. CDR1 and CDR2 from the germline V gene are MNHEY and SMNVEV (reference sequence). The CDR3 is 15 residues long. The chain combines TRBV27 with TRBJ1-5; D gene unclear. The sample was peripheral blood. This sequence was found in a woman in her sixties or seventies with COVID-19, enrolled during active disease. The CDR3 spells CASSLSLYSNQPQHF. The CDR3 DNA sequence: TGTGCCAGCAGTTTATCCCTTTATAGCAATCAGCCCCAGCATTTT.